This entry describes one T cell receptor beta chain. TCR analog templates of synthetic origin were spiked into each PCR. This table comes from immunoSEQ multiplex PCR, and its TCRdb copy is limited to in-frame clones, with some not included. The sample comprises 70,000 to 75,000 clones, about 89% of which are singletons, and approximately 3.2% rests with the top ten. V was trimmed by 2 bases and J by 8 bases, leaving 13 bases between them. Germline assignment: CDR1 WNHNN and CDR2 SYGVQD (reference sequence). The CDR3 length is 14 residues. The data stem from a study of PD-L1 blockade in urothelial cancer.

This material consisted of PBMCs, taken around atezolizumab (anti-PD-L1) treatment. V gene TRBV10-1 combines with J gene TRBJ2-1; tentatively, D is TRBD1 (6 bases). This TCR was recovered from a man aged 60 to 69 with urothelial cancer. In DNA form, the CDR3 reads TGCGCCAGCAGTGAGGTAACAGGGTTGGATGAGCAGTTCTTC. This gives the protein CASSEVTGLDEQFF.